The rows below give T cell receptor beta chains drawn from one sample of a study of blood T cell repertoires in COVID-19. Using immunoSEQ multiplex PCR, the repertoire was profiled, and TCRdb retains in-frame clones only, with some absent. The sample has 180,000 or so clones, 70% to 80% seen once. Sequenced material: PBMCs or T cells enriched from blood (not recorded which). These TCRs come from a man in his sixties who had been exposed to COVID-19. Each CDR3 is given with its conserved first and last residue. A D gene is named only where the DNA matches it firmly. Clone size is given for some rows only: seen once, a few or many times, or a class if the clone is expanded.

d_gene: -; j_gene: TRBJ2-7; len: 14; abundance: -; v_gene: TRBV7-2; CDR3nt: TGTGCCAGCAGCTTAGGGGGACACTACTACGAGCAGTACTTC; CDR3aa: CASSLGGHYYEQYF
d_gene: TRBD1; j_gene: TRBJ2-1; len: 15; abundance: -; v_gene: TRBV7-9; CDR3nt: TGTGCCAGCAGCGAGACAGGGGTTGGGTACAATGAGCAGTTCTTC; CDR3aa: CASSETGVGYNEQFF
d_gene: TRBD2; j_gene: TRBJ2-5; len: 14; abundance: once; v_gene: TRBV27; CDR3nt: TGTGCCAGCAGTTTAAATAGCGGGAGAGAGACCCAGTACTTC; CDR3aa: CASSLNSGRETQYF
d_gene: -; j_gene: TRBJ2-7; len: 16; abundance: once; v_gene: TRBV21-1; CDR3nt: -; CDR3aa: CASSKVGSGSWYEQYF
d_gene: -; j_gene: TRBJ2-7; len: 13; abundance: -; v_gene: TRBV9; CDR3nt: TGTGCCAGCAGCCTCACAGGCGGCTACGAGCAGTACTTC; CDR3aa: CASSLTGGYEQYF
d_gene: TRBD1; j_gene: TRBJ2-7; len: 14; abundance: -; v_gene: TRBV27; CDR3nt: TGTGCCAGCAGTTCCAGCAGGGGGCCTTACGAGCAGTACTTC; CDR3aa: CASSSSRGPYEQYF
d_gene: -; j_gene: TRBJ1-5; len: 16; abundance: -; v_gene: TRBV24-1; CDR3nt: TGTGCCACCAGTGACGCCGGGACATCTAGCAATCAGCCCCAGCATTTT; CDR3aa: CATSDAGTSSNQPQHF
d_gene: TRBD1; j_gene: TRBJ2-1; len: 15; abundance: -; v_gene: TRBV19; CDR3nt: TGTGCCAGCGAGATAGGGGACAGGGGGGGCAATGAGCAGTTCTTC; CDR3aa: CASEIGDRGGNEQFF
d_gene: -; j_gene: TRBJ1-3; len: 16; abundance: -; v_gene: TRBV6-4; CDR3nt: TGTGCCAGCAGTGACTCGTTAATGAGGTTAGGAAACACCATATATTTT; CDR3aa: CASSDSLMRLGNTIYF
d_gene: TRBD1; j_gene: TRBJ2-7; len: 15; abundance: once; v_gene: TRBV6-5; CDR3nt: TGTGCCAGCAGGCCTGACAGGGCACTTCGGTACGAGCAGTACTTC; CDR3aa: CASRPDRALRYEQYF
d_gene: -; j_gene: TRBJ2-1; len: 14; abundance: once; v_gene: TRBV27; CDR3nt: TGTGCCAGCAGTTTAATTGTCAAGAGGGCCGAGCAGTTCTTC; CDR3aa: CASSLIVKRAEQFF
d_gene: TRBD1; j_gene: TRBJ1-2; len: 18; abundance: -; v_gene: TRBV27; CDR3nt: TGTGCCAGCAGTTTATCCCGCTGGGACAGACAATCTAACTATGGCTACACCTTC; CDR3aa: CASSLSRWDRQSNYGYTF
d_gene: -; j_gene: TRBJ1-4; len: 17; abundance: -; v_gene: TRBV2; CDR3nt: TGTGCCAGCAGTACCACCTTTACGGGACTTACTAATGAAAAACTGTTTTTT; CDR3aa: CASSTTFTGLTNEKLFF
d_gene: -; j_gene: TRBJ1-4; len: 16; abundance: many; v_gene: TRBV7-9; CDR3nt: TGTGCCAGCAGCTTACTTTCTGGCTCTACTAATGAAAAACTGTTTTTT; CDR3aa: CASSLLSGSTNEKLFF
d_gene: -; j_gene: TRBJ1-2; len: 12; abundance: -; v_gene: TRBV7-9; CDR3nt: TGTGCCAGCAGCTTAGGGGTCGGGGGCTACACCTTC; CDR3aa: CASSLGVGGYTF
d_gene: -; j_gene: TRBJ2-7; len: 14; abundance: -; v_gene: TRBV5-1; CDR3nt: TGCGCCAGCAGCTCAGGGGTAGCGGGTTACGAGCAGTACTTC; CDR3aa: CASSSGVAGYEQYF
d_gene: -; j_gene: TRBJ1-6; len: 12; abundance: -; v_gene: TRBV6-1; CDR3nt: TGTGCCAGCAGCTGGGCTAATTCACCCCTCCACTTT; CDR3aa: CASSWANSPLHF
d_gene: TRBD1; j_gene: TRBJ2-7; len: 14; abundance: -; v_gene: TRBV7-9; CDR3nt: TGTGCCAGCAGCTCCGGGACAGTCTCCTACGAGCAGTACTTC; CDR3aa: CASSSGTVSYEQYF
d_gene: -; j_gene: TRBJ1-2; len: 13; abundance: few; v_gene: TRBV28; CDR3nt: TGTGCCAGTAACGCACAGGGAAACTATGGCTACACCTTC; CDR3aa: CASNAQGNYGYTF
d_gene: TRBD1; j_gene: TRBJ1-5; len: 15; abundance: -; v_gene: TRBV5-5; CDR3nt: TGTGCCAGCAGCTTAAGAGGGGGCGGGTTTCAGCCCCAGCATTTT; CDR3aa: CASSLRGGGFQPQHF